The 7 T cell receptor beta chains given below trace back to one sample, sequenced in a study of T cell changes during pregnancy in multiple sclerosis. Profiled with immunoSEQ multiplex PCR; TCRdb holds only in-frame clones, not every one. The sample lists roughly 97,000 clones, around nine tenths occurring once. This specimen was peripheral blood, taken in the second trimester of pregnancy. These receptors all come from a female donor in good health, enrolled as a control in a pregnancy study.

This sequence joins TRBV19 and TRBJ1-2; 7 bases are a match to TRBD1. The CDR3 spans 16 residues. V was pared by 5 bases and J by 2 bases, with 11 bases of the junction left unmatched. From germline, CDR1 is LNHDA and CDR2 SQIVND (reference sequence). CDR3 loop: CASSLRTGGSNYGYTF. DNA of the CDR3: TGTGCCAGTAGTCTCAGGACAGGCGGTAGCAACTATGGCTACACCTTC.

The chain carries TRBV28 and TRBJ1-6; TRBD1 matches at 9 bases. This CDR3 comprises 15 residues. The germline CDR1 and CDR2 sequences are MDHEN and SYDVKM. V was pared by 10 bases and J by 0 bases, with 4 bases of the junction left unmatched. This CDR3 reads CATRQGDSYNSPLHF. The DNA for the CDR3 is TGTGCCACACGACAGGGGGACTCCTATAATTCACCCCTCCACTTT.

This clone was seen once. V usage is TRBV15 and J usage is TRBJ1-2, with D maybe TRBD1 (6 bases). CDR1 LNHNV and CDR2 YYDKDF come from the germline V gene (reference sequence). The CDR3 runs to 17 residues. V dropped 0 bases and J dropped 4 bases, with 18 bases sitting between them. The CDR3 protein is CATSRDQNSGTSYGYTF. The CDR3 bases are TGTGCCACCAGCAGAGACCAGAACTCCGGGACAAGCTATGGCTACACCTTC.

CDR3 residues: CASSISPQGDPYEQYF. The CDR3, as DNA: TGTGCCAGTAGTATTTCCCCACAGGGGGATCCCTACGAGCAGTACTTC. The chain couples TRBV19 to TRBJ2-7; 8 positions match TRBD1. CDR1 and CDR2 (germline): LNHDA, SQIVND (reference sequence). V lost 3 bases to trimming and J lost 2 bases; unmatched junction nucleotides: 9. There are 16 residues in the CDR3. The variable domain in full, with the rest retrieved from reference TRBV19 and TRBJ2-7, is DGGITQSPKYLFRKEGQNVTLSCEQNLNHDAMYWYRQDPGQGLRLIYYSQIVNDFQKGDIAEGYSVSREKKESFPLTVTSAQKNPTAFYLCASSISPQGDPYEQYFGPGTRLTVT.

The chain has TRBV5-1 and TRBJ2-5; TRBD1 aligns across 9 bases. V gave up 4 bases and J gave up 3 bases; unmatched junction bases: 10. Per germline, CDR1 SGHRS and CDR2 YFSETQ. This CDR3 is built from 16 residues. This CDR3 is CASSAITGTGKETQYF. CDR3 coding DNA: TGCGCCAGCAGCGCGATTACCGGGACAGGGAAAGAGACCCAGTACTTC.

The chain carries TRBV2 and TRBJ2-6; 10 bases are a match to TRBD1. Germline V gene lookup returns CDR1 SNHLY and CDR2 FYNNEI. V lost 2 bases to trimming and J lost 2 bases; unmatched junction nucleotides: 9. The CDR3 totals 19 residues. The CDR3 DNA sequence: TGTGCCAGCAGTGAAATAGCTAGACAGGGGGCAACTGGGGCCAACGTCCTGACTTTC. Translation gives CASSEIARQGATGANVLTF. Based on the CDR3 plus reference TRBV2 and TRBJ2-6, the full variable domain is EPEVTQTPSHQVTQMGQEVILRCVPISNHLYFYWYRQILGQKVEFLVSFYNNEISEKSEIFDDQFSVERPDGSNFTLKIRSTKLEDSAMYFCASSEIARQGATGANVLTFGAGSRLTVL.

The chain couples TRBV19 to TRBJ1-5, with 12 positions matching TRBD1. V gave up 4 bases and J gave up 6 bases; unmatched junction bases: 7. This CDR3 has 16 residues. Germline V gene data show CDR1 as LNHDA and CDR2 as SQIVND (reference sequence). The CDR3 sequence: CASSTRDRGRVQPQHF. CDR3 in DNA: TGTGCCAGTAGTACCCGGGACAGGGGGCGCGTTCAGCCCCAGCATTTT.